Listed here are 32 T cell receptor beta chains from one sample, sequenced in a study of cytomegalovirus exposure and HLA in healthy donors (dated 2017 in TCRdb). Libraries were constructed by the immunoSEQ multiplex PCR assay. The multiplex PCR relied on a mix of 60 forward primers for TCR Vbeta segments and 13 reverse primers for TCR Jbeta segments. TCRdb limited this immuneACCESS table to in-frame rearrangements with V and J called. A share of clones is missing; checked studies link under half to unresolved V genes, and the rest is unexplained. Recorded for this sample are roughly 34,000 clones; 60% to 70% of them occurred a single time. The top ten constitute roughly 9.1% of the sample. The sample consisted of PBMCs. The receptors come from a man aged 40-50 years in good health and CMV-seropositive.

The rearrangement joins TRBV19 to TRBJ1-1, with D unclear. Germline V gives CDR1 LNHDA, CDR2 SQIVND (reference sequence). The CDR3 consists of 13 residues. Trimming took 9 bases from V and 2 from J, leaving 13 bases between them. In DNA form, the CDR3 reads TGTGCCAGCCTGGGCCAGCAAAACACTGAAGCTTTCTTT. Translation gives CASLGQQNTEAFF. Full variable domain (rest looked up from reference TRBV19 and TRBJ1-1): DGGITQSPKYLFRKEGQNVTLSCEQNLNHDAMYWYRQDPGQGLRLIYYSQIVNDFQKGDIAEGYSVSREKKESFPLTVTSAQKNPTAFYLCASLGQQNTEAFFGQGTRLTVV.

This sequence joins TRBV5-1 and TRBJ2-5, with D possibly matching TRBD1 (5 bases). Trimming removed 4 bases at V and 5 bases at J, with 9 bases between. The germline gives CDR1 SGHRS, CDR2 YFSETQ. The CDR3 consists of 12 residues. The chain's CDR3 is CASSPQGETQYF. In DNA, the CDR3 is TGCGCCAGCAGCCCCCAGGGTGAGACCCAGTACTTC.

The CDR3 protein is CASSLGGTSTYEQYF. CDR3 bases: TGCGCCAGCAGCTTGGGAGGGACAAGTACCTACGAGCAGTACTTC. The chain carries TRBV5-1 and TRBJ2-7, with D possibly matching TRBD1 (6 bases). The CDR3 extends over 15 amino acids. Trimming cost V 0 bases and J 2 bases, with 12 bases left between them. Germline assignment: CDR1 SGHRS and CDR2 YFSETQ.

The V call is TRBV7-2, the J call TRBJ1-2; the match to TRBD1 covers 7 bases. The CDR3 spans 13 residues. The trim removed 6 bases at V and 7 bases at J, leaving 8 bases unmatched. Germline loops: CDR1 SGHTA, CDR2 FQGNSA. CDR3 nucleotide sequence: TGTGCCAGCAGTTACACAGGGGCGGGTGGCTACACCTTC. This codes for CASSYTGAGGYTF.

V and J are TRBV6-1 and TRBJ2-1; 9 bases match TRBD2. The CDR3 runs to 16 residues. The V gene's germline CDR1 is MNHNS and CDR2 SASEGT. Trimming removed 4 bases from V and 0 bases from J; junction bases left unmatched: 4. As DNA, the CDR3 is TGTGCCAGCAGTGGACTAGCGGCTAGCTCCTACAATGAGCAGTTCTTC. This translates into CASSGLAASSYNEQFF.

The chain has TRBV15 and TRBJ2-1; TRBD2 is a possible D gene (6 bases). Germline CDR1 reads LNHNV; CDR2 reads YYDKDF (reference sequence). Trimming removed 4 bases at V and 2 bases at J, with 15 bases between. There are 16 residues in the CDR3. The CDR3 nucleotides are TGTGCCACCAGCAAGGATGCGGGGTCTACCTACAATGAGCAGTTCTTC. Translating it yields CATSKDAGSTYNEQFF. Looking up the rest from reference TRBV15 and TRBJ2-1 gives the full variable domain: DAMVIQNPRYQVTQFGKPVTLSCSQTLNHNVMYWYQQKSSQAPKLLFHYYDKDFNNEADTPDNFQSRRPNTSFCFLDIRSPGLGDTAMYLCATSKDAGSTYNEQFFGPGTRLTVL.

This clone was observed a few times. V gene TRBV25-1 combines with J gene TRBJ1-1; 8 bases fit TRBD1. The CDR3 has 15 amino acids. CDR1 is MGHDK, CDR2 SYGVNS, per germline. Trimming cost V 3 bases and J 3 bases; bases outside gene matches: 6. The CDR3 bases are TGTGCCAGCAGTGACTTACTGACAGGGGACACTGAAGCTTTCTTT. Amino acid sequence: CASSDLLTGDTEAFF.

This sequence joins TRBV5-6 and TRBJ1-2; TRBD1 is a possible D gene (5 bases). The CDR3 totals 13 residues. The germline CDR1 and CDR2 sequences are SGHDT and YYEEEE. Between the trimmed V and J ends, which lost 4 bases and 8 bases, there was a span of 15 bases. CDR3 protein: CASSPGHIGGYTF. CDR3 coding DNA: TGTGCCAGCAGCCCAGGGCATATTGGGGGCTACACCTTC.

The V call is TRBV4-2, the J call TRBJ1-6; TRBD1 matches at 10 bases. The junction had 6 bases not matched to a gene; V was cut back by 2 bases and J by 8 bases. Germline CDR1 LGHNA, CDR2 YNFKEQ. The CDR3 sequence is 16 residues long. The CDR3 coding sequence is TGTGCCAGCAGCCAAAGGACGACAGGGGGCCATTCACCCCTCCACTTT. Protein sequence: CASSQRTTGGHSPLHF.

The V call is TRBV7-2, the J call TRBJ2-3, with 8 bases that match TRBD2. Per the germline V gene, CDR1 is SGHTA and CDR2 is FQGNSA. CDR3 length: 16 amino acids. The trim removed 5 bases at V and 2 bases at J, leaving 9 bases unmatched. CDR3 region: CASSPRTSPHTDTQYF. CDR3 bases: TGTGCCAGCAGCCCAAGGACTAGCCCCCACACAGATACGCAGTATTTT. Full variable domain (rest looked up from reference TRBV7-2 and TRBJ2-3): GAGVSQSPSNKVTEKGKDVELRCDPISGHTALYWYRQSLGQGLEFLIYFQGNSAPDKSGLPSDRFSAERTGGSVSTLTIQRTQQEDSAVYLCASSPRTSPHTDTQYFGPGTRLTVL.

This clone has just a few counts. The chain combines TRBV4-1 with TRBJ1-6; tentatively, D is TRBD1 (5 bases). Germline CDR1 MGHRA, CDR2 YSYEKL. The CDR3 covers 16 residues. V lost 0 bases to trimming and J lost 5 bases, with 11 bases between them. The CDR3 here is CASSQESTVNNSPLHF. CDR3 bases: TGCGCCAGCAGCCAAGAGTCGACAGTAAATAATTCACCCCTCCACTTT.

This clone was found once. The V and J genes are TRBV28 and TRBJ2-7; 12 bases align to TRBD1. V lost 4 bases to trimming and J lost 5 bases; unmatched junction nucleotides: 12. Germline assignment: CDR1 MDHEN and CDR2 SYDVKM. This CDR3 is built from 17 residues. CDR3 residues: CASSSPFLRDRGHEQYF. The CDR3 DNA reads TGTGCCAGCAGTTCTCCTTTCCTCCGGGACAGGGGGCACGAGCAGTACTTC.

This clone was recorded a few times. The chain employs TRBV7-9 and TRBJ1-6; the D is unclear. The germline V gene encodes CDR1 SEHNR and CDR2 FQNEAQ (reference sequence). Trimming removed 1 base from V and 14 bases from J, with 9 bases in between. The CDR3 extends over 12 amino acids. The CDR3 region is CASSLGGAALHF. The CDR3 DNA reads TGTGCCAGCAGCTTAGGAGGTGCAGCCCTCCACTTT.

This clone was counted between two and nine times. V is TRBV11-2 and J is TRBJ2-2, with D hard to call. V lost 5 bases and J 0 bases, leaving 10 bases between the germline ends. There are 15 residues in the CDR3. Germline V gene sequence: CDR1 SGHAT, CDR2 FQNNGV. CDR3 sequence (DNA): TGTGCCAGCAGCCCGTGGGCAGCGAACACCGGGGAGCTGTTTTTT. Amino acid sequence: CASSPWAANTGELFF.

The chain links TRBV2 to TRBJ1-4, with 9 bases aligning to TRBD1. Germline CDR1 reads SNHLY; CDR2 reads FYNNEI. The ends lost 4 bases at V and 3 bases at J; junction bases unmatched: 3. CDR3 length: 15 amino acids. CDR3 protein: CASSGDRVSNEKLFF. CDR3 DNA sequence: TGTGCCAGCAGTGGGGACAGGGTGTCTAATGAAAAACTGTTTTTT.

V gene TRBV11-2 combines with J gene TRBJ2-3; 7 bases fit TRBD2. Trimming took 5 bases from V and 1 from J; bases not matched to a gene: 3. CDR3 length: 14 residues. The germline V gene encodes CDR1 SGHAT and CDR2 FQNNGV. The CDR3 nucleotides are TGTGCCAGCAGCACCGCGGGGGGCACAGATACGCAGTATTTT. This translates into CASSTAGGTDTQYF.

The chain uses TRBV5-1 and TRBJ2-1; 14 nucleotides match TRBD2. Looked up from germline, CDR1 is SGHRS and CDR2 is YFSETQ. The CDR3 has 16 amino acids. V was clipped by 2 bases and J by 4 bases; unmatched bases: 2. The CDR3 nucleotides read TGCGCCAGCAGCTTCGGACTAGCGGGGGGTTACAATGAGCAGTTCTTC. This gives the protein CASSFGLAGGYNEQFF. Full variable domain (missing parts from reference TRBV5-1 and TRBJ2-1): KAGVTQTPRYLIKTRGQQVTLSCSPISGHRSVSWYQQTPGQGLQFLFEYFSETQRNKGNFPGRFSGRQFSNSRSEMNVSTLELGDSALYLCASSFGLAGGYNEQFFGPGTRLTVL.

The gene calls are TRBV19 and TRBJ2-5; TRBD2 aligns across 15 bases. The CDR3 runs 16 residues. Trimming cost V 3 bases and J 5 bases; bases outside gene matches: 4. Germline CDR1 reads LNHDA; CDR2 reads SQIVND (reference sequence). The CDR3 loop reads CASSIGTSGGLETQYF. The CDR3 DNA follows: TGTGCCAGTAGTATTGGGACTAGCGGGGGGTTGGAGACCCAGTACTTC. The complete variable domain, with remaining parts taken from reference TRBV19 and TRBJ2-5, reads DGGITQSPKYLFRKEGQNVTLSCEQNLNHDAMYWYRQDPGQGLRLIYYSQIVNDFQKGDIAEGYSVSREKKESFPLTVTSAQKNPTAFYLCASSIGTSGGLETQYFGPGTRLLVL.

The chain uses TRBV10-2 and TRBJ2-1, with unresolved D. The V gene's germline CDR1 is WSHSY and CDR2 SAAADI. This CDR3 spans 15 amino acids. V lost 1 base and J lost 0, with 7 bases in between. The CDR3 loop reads CASSEFVSSYNEQFF. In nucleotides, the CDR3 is TGCGCCAGCAGTGAGTTTGTTAGCTCCTACAATGAGCAGTTCTTC.

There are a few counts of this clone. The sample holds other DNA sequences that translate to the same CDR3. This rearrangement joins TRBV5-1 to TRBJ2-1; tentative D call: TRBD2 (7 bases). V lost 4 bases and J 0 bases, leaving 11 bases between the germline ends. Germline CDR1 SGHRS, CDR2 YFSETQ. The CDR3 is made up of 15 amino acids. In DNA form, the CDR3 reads TGCGCCAGCAGCACTAGGGGGGGCTCCTACAATGAGCAGTTCTTC. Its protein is CASSTRGGSYNEQFF. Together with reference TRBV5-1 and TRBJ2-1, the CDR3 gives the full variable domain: KAGVTQTPRYLIKTRGQQVTLSCSPISGHRSVSWYQQTPGQGLQFLFEYFSETQRNKGNFPGRFSGRQFSNSRSEMNVSTLELGDSALYLCASSTRGGSYNEQFFGPGTRLTVL.

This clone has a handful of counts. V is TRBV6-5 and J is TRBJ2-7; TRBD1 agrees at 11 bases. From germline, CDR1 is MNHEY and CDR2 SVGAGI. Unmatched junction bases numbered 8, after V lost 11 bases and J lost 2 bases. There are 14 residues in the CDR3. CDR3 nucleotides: TGTGCCTCCGGTTCGGGACAGGGGGCCTACGAGCAGTACTTC. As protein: CASGSGQGAYEQYF.

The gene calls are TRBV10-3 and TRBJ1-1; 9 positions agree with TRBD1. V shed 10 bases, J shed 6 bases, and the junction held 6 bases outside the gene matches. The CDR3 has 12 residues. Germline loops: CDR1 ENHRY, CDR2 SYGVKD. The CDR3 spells CATSNRGPEAFF. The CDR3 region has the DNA TGTGCCACATCCAACAGGGGGCCTGAAGCTTTCTTT.

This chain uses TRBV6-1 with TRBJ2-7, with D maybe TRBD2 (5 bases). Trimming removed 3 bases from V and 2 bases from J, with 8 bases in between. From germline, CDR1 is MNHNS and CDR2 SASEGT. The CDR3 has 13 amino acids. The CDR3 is CASSERTPYEQYF. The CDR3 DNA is TGTGCCAGCAGTGAGAGGACTCCCTACGAGCAGTACTTC.

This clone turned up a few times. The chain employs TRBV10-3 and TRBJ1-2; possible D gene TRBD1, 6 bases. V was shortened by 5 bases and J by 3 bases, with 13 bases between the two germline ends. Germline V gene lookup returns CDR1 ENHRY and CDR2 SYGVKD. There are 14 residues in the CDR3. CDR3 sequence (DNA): TGTGCCATCAGTTTGGACAGCATCTACTATGGCTACACCTTC. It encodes CAISLDSIYYGYTF.

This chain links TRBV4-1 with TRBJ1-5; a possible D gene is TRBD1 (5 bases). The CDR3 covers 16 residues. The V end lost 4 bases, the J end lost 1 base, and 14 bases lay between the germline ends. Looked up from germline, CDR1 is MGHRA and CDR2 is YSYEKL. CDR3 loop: CASSPQEGKSNQPQHF. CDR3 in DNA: TGCGCCAGCAGCCCCCAGGAGGGGAAAAGCAATCAGCCCCAGCATTTT.

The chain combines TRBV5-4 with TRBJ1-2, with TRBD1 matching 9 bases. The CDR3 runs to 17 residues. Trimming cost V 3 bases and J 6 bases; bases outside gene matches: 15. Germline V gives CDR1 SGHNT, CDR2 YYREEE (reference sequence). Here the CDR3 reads CASSSGINRGRRDGYTF. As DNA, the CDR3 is TGTGCCAGCAGCTCTGGGATTAACAGGGGGCGGAGGGATGGCTACACCTTC.

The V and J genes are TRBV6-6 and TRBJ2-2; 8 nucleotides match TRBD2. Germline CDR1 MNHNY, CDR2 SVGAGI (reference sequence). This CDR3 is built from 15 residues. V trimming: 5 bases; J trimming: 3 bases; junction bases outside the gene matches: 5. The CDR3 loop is CASSGLAGYTGELFF. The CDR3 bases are TGTGCCAGCAGTGGACTAGCCGGGTACACCGGGGAGCTGTTTTTT.

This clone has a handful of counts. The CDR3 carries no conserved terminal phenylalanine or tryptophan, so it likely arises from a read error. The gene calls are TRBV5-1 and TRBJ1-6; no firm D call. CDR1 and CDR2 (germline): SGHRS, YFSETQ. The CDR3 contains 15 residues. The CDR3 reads CASRLLDSYNSPLHY. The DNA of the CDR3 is TGCGCCAGCAGGTTGCTAGACTCCTATAATTCACCGCTCCACTAT.

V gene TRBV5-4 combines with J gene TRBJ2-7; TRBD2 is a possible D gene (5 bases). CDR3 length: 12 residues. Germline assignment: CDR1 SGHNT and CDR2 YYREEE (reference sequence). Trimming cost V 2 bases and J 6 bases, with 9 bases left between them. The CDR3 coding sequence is TGTGCCAGCAGCTTCGGGGTGAGCGAGCAGTACTTC. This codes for CASSFGVSEQYF.

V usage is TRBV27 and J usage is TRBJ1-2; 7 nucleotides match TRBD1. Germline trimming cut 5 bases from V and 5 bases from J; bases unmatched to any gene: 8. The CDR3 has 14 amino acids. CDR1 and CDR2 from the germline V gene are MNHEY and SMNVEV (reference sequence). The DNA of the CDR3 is TGTGCCAGCAGTCCCTATACAGGGGCTTATGGCTACACCTTC. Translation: CASSPYTGAYGYTF.

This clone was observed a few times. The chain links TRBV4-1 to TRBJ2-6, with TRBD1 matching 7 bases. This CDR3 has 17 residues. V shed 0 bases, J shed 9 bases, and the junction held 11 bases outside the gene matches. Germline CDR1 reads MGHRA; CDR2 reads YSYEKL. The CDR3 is CASSQDWGQGVGNVLTF. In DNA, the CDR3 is TGCGCCAGCAGCCAAGATTGGGGGCAGGGGGTCGGCAACGTCCTGACTTTC.

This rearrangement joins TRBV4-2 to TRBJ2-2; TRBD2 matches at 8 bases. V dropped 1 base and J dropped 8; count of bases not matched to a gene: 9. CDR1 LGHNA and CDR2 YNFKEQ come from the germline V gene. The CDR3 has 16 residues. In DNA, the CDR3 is TGTGCCAGCAGCCAAGCTGCCGGGACTAGAACTGGGGAGCTGTTTTTT. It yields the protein CASSQAAGTRTGELFF.